These 19 T cell receptor beta chains came from one sample sequenced in a study of post-analysis software for immune sequencing data. Overall study findings and caveats: TRBV segments more frequent in patients than in controls numbered five and included TRBV5-6, TRBV5-1 and TRBV20-1.

TCR beta cDNA libraries included unique molecular identifiers. From the PCR reads, TCRdb called clonotypes with MiXCR, one entry per CDR3 protein. Of around 440,000 distinct CDR3 sequences in the sample, approximately 45% are singletons; the top ten hold 9.5% to 13%. Antigen specificity for these receptors is unknown. Material for sequencing was blood. These receptors originate from a girl under 18 with multiple sclerosis.

This clonotype was counted only a few times. The rearrangement links TRBV7-3 to TRBJ2-1, with D unclear. The length of the CDR3 is 13 residues. Germline V lookup: CDR1 SGHTA, CDR2 FQGTGA. The germline V and J ends were trimmed by 0 bases and 10 bases, with 10 bases remaining between them. CDR3 DNA sequence: TGTGCCAGCAGCTTAACGCACGGCGGAGAGCAGTTCTTC. This codes for CASSLTHGGEQFF.

Only a few counts were recorded for this clonotype. CDR3 in DNA: TGTGCCAGCAGTGAATTACCCGGAAACTACGAGCAGTACTTC. Translated, it gives CASSELPGNYEQYF. The V gene is TRBV25-1, the J gene TRBJ2-7; unclear D gene. Trimming cost V 1 base and J 3 bases, with 10 bases left between them. The CDR3 length is 14 residues. The germline V gene encodes CDR1 MGHDK and CDR2 SYGVNS.

CDR3 coding DNA: TGTGCCAGCAGCTTGGTTGGTTGGACCAGGAACACCGGGGAGCTGTTTTTT. It yields the protein CASSLVGWTRNTGELFF. V is TRBV5-4 and J is TRBJ2-2; no clear D. Deletions cut 0 bases from V and 1 base from J, with 13 bases between. CDR3 length: 17 amino acids. Germline values: CDR1 SGHNT, CDR2 YYREEE (reference sequence).

The genes are TRBV7-9 and TRBJ1-4; D is unclear. The CDR3 is made up of 16 amino acids. Trimming pared 5 bases from V and 3 bases from J, leaving 16 bases between. Germline loops: CDR1 SEHNR, CDR2 FQNEAQ (reference sequence). Here the CDR3 reads CASSHPSAAANEKLFF. The CDR3 coding sequence is TGTGCCAGCAGCCACCCGTCGGCAGCGGCTAATGAAAAACTGTTTTTT.

This clonotype appeared a few times. CDR3 loop: CASSPPSGRSYNEQFF. As DNA, the CDR3 is TGTGCCAGCAGTCCCCCCAGCGGGAGGTCCTACAATGAGCAGTTCTTC. The chain recombines TRBV27 with TRBJ2-1; 9 positions agree with TRBD2. This CDR3 is 16 amino acids long. V trimming: 5 bases; J trimming: 1 base; junction bases outside the gene matches: 6. The germline CDR1 and CDR2 sequences are MNHEY and SMNVEV (reference sequence).

The J gene is TRBJ2-1, the V gene TRBV4-3, with D possibly being TRBD1 (6 bases). The CDR3 is made up of 16 amino acids. The V and J ends lost 0 bases and 1 base respectively, with 10 bases between them. Germline-derived CDR1 and CDR2 are LGHNA and YSLEER. The CDR3, as DNA: TGCGCCAGCAGCCAAGATTGGGGGCAGTCCTACAATGAGCAGTTCTTC. The encoded protein is CASSQDWGQSYNEQFF.

The chain links TRBV28 to TRBJ2-7; D perhaps matches TRBD2 (5 bases). V was cut by 7 bases and J by 1 base, with 17 bases left in between. Per germline, CDR1 MDHEN and CDR2 SYDVKM. The CDR3 is 15 amino acids. CDR3 protein: CASIENWEKSYEQYF. The CDR3 region has the DNA TGTGCCAGCATCGAGAACTGGGAGAAGTCCTACGAGCAGTACTTC.

This clonotype was recorded a few times. The gene calls are TRBV12-3 or TRBV12-4 and TRBJ1-5; D is ambiguous. There are 13 residues in the CDR3. Between the trimmed V and J ends, which lost 3 bases and 10 bases, there was a span of 13 bases. The CDR3 DNA reads TGTGCCAGCAGTTTTATTCAGCGTCAACCCCAGCATTTT. This sequence encodes CASSFIQRQPQHF.

This clonotype was detected a few times. This rearrangement joins TRBV5-5 to TRBJ2-3; D gene ambiguous. V dropped 1 base and J dropped 1 base, with 7 bases sitting between them. The CDR3 loop spans 14 amino acids. Germline loops: CDR1 SGHKS, CDR2 YYEKEE (reference sequence). CDR3 sequence reads: CASSLYGGTDTQYF. The CDR3 DNA sequence: TGTGCCAGCAGCTTGTACGGCGGCACAGATACGCAGTATTTT.

This sequence joins TRBV5-1 and TRBJ1-1, with no clear D. Germline V lookup: CDR1 SGHRS, CDR2 YFSETQ. The CDR3 sequence is 14 residues long. The germline V and J ends were trimmed by 3 bases and 1 base, with 10 bases remaining between them. This chain's CDR3 is CASSSGSGNTEAFF. CDR3 coding DNA: TGCGCCAGCAGCTCCGGGTCGGGGAACACTGAAGCTTTCTTT.

The CDR3 region has the DNA TGCGCCAGCAGCTTTAGCGTTGGAAGGGGCGATGAGCAGTTCTTC. Its protein is CASSFSVGRGDEQFF. The V and J genes are TRBV5-1 and TRBJ2-1; D possibly matches TRBD1 or TRBD2 (5 bases each). V dropped 2 bases and J dropped 8 bases, with 17 bases sitting between them. Per germline, CDR1 SGHRS and CDR2 YFSETQ. The CDR3 runs to 15 residues.

There are a few counts of this clonotype. The V gene is TRBV14, the J gene TRBJ2-1; 7 nucleotides align to TRBD2. Losses at the gene ends were 4 bases for V and 4 bases for J; bases not matched to a gene: 10. Germline lookup yields CDR1 SGHDN and CDR2 FVKESK. The CDR3 loop spans 16 amino acids. In DNA, the CDR3 is TGTGCCAGCAGCCTCCTTGCGGGAGTAAAGTACAATGAGCAGTTCTTC. Its translation: CASSLLAGVKYNEQFF. Together with reference TRBV14 and TRBJ2-1, the CDR3 gives the full variable domain: EAGVTQFPSHSVIEKGQTVTLRCDPISGHDNLYWYRRVMGKEIKFLLHFVKESKQDESGMPNNRFLAERTGGTYSTLKVQPAELEDSGVYFCASSLLAGVKYNEQFFGPGTRLTVL.

This rearrangement joins TRBV28 to TRBJ2-5, with D maybe TRBD1 (6 bases). The germline CDR1 and CDR2 sequences are MDHEN and SYDVKM. Trimming removed 4 bases at V and 5 bases at J, with 14 bases between. This CDR3 is built from 14 residues. CDR3 coding DNA: TGTGCCAGCAGTTCCGAGAGGGGGTATGAGACCCAGTACTTC. Encoded protein: CASSSERGYETQYF.

This clonotype was counted many times. The chain combines TRBV28 with TRBJ2-7, with TRBD1 matching 7 bases. Germline V gives CDR1 MDHEN, CDR2 SYDVKM. Unmatched junction bases numbered 4, after V lost 5 bases and J lost 6 bases. The CDR3 is 12 amino acids. Here the CDR3 DNA reads TGTGCCAGCAGTCAGGGACAGTTCGAGCAGTACTTC. Translated: CASSQGQFEQYF.

A few counts support this clonotype. The J gene is TRBJ2-5, the V gene TRBV4-3; no clear D. CDR1 is LGHNA, CDR2 YSLEER, per germline. Trimming removed 1 base from V and 4 bases from J, with 10 bases in between. The CDR3 consists of 14 residues. The CDR3 DNA sequence: TGCGCCAGCAGCCAAGCGGTAGGGCGAGAGACCCAGTACTTC. Translation gives CASSQAVGRETQYF.

CDR3 nucleotide sequence: TGTGCCAGCAGCTCAACAGGGGCAACTAATGAAAAACTGTTTTTT. It specifies CASSSTGATNEKLFF. This chain connects TRBV11-2 to TRBJ1-4; 7 positions agree with TRBD1. V was pared by 4 bases and J by 0 bases, with 2 bases of the junction left unmatched. The CDR3 totals 15 residues. In germline, CDR1 is SGHAT, CDR2 FQNNGV.

This chain connects TRBV5-1 to TRBJ2-5, with 10 positions matching TRBD1. Germline CDR1 is SGHRS and CDR2 is YFSETQ. Germline trimming cut 6 bases from V and 6 bases from J; bases unmatched to any gene: 17. This CDR3 has 17 residues. The DNA of the CDR3 is TGCGCCAGCACCGACGGGGTCGGGACAGGGGAGGTAAAGACCCAGTACTTC. Its protein product is CASTDGVGTGEVKTQYF.

The chain uses TRBV10-3 and TRBJ1-2, with a weak D call TRBD1 (5 bases). The CDR3 consists of 13 residues. Germline V lookup: CDR1 ENHRY, CDR2 SYGVKD. V was cut by 2 bases and J by 6 bases, with 10 bases left in between. The chain's CDR3 is CAISETTGHGYTF. The CDR3 nucleotides read TGTGCCATCAGTGAGACCACGGGACATGGCTACACCTTC.

Only a few counts were recorded for this clonotype. The rearrangement links TRBV29-1 to TRBJ2-1; D is undetermined. CDR3 size: 13 residues. The V and J ends lost 4 bases and 2 bases respectively, with 9 bases between them. Germline CDR1 SQVTM, CDR2 ANQGSEA. CDR3: CSVGLQTYNEQFF. The CDR3 nucleotides are TGCAGCGTTGGGTTGCAAACCTACAATGAGCAGTTCTTC.